Following are 14 T cell receptor beta chains from one sample sequenced in a study of OX40 agonist ivuxolimab in advanced cancers. The data were produced by immunoSEQ multiplex PCR, yet TCRdb's version contains in-frame clones alone and is incomplete. The sample contains approximately 78,000 clones, about 88% of which appear only once. This material consisted of CD4+ or CD8+ T cells sorted from blood, taken in a trial of the OX40 agonist ivuxolimab. The receptors derive from an adult with an advanced solid tumor such as melanoma, head and neck, liver or kidney cancer.

The genes are TRBV11-3 and TRBJ2-1; 14 positions agree with TRBD2. The junction had 6 bases not matched to a gene; V was cut back by 4 bases and J by 7 bases. Germline V gene lookup returns CDR1 SGHNT and CDR2 YENEEA. The CDR3 totals 16 residues. The CDR3, as DNA: TGTGCCAGCAGCTCCGGGACTAGCGGGGGAGGTAATGAGCAGTTCTTC. As protein: CASSSGTSGGGNEQFF. The whole variable domain, filled in from reference TRBV11-3 and TRBJ2-1, reads EAGVVQSPRYKIIEKKQPVAFWCNPISGHNTLYWYLQNLGQGPELLIRYENEEAVDDSQLPKDRFSAERLKGVDSTLKIQPAELGDSAVYLCASSSGTSGGGNEQFFGPGTRLTVL.

The chain is built from TRBV27 and TRBJ1-2; 7 bases fit TRBD1. The CDR3 consists of 13 residues. Trimming took 5 bases from V and 4 from J; bases not matched to a gene: 4. Per the germline V gene, CDR1 is MNHEY and CDR2 is SMNVEV (reference sequence). The CDR3 spells CASSNRGGYGYTF. CDR3 in DNA: TGTGCCAGCAGTAACAGGGGTGGCTATGGCTACACCTTC.

This chain uses TRBV7-9 with TRBJ2-1; the D gene is possibly TRBD1 (5 bases). The germline V gene encodes CDR1 SEHNR and CDR2 FQNEAQ (reference sequence). This CDR3 is 16 amino acids long. With 5 bases removed from V and 0 bases from J, the gap between germline ends came to 14 bases. The CDR3 bases are TGTGCCAGCAGCCCTACTCGACAGAACTCCTACAATGAGCAGTTCTTC. It specifies CASSPTRQNSYNEQFF.

This clone was picked up a small number of times. The chain uses TRBV4-1 and TRBJ2-5; TRBD1 might be the D (6 bases). Trimming cost V 3 bases and J 5 bases, with 19 bases left between them. The CDR3 contains 16 residues. The germline V gene encodes CDR1 MGHRA and CDR2 YSYEKL. The CDR3 sequence is CASSQITGSLRETQYF. In DNA, the CDR3 is TGCGCCAGCAGCCAGATTACAGGGTCCCTAAGGGAGACCCAGTACTTC.

The gene calls are TRBV11-3 and TRBJ1-2; TRBD1 matches 8 bases. Germline assignment: CDR1 SGHNT and CDR2 YENEEA. CDR3 length equals 14 residues. The junction had 6 bases not matched to a gene; V was cut back by 5 bases and J by 4 bases. In nucleotides, the CDR3 is TGTGCCAGCAGCGACAGGGGTCCCACCTATGGCTACACCTTC. Residues: CASSDRGPTYGYTF.

The rearrangement links TRBV11-3 to TRBJ1-3; 9 positions agree with TRBD1. The CDR3 loop spans 16 amino acids. The ends lost 3 bases at V and 2 bases at J; junction bases unmatched: 5. Germline loops: CDR1 SGHNT, CDR2 YENEEA. The CDR3 DNA reads as TGTGCCAGCAGCTTCGGGACAGGGAGTGCTGGAAACACCATATATTTT. Translated, it gives CASSFGTGSAGNTIYF.

The chain uses TRBV18 and TRBJ1-2, with D possibly TRBD1 on 6 matching bases. The germline CDR1 and CDR2 sequences are KGHSH and LQKENI. The CDR3 has 13 amino acids. Trimming removed 2 bases at V and 4 bases at J, with 8 bases between. The CDR3 DNA reads as TGTGCCAGCTCACCATGGGACACCTATGGCTACACCTTC. It yields the protein CASSPWDTYGYTF.

CDR3 amino acids: CASSESGANYGYTF. DNA for the CDR3: TGCGCCAGCAGTGAGTCAGGTGCTAACTATGGCTACACCTTC. The chain recombines TRBV10-1 with TRBJ1-2; D unresolved. CDR1 and CDR2 (germline): WNHNN, SYGVQD (reference sequence). This CDR3 region has 14 residues. Deletions cut 0 bases from V and 0 bases from J, with 5 bases between.

This chain uses TRBV18 with TRBJ1-1; D is perhaps TRBD1 (5 bases). Germline loops: CDR1 KGHSH, CDR2 LQKENI. The CDR3 extends over 14 amino acids. V was cut by 3 bases and J by 2 bases, with 10 bases left in between. CDR3: CASSPQDTNTEAFF. The CDR3 DNA reads as TGTGCCAGCTCACCTCAGGACACTAACACTGAAGCTTTCTTT.

The chain combines TRBV19 with TRBJ1-1; the match to TRBD1 covers 7 bases. The germline V gene encodes CDR1 LNHDA and CDR2 SQIVND (reference sequence). Losses at the gene ends were 7 bases for V and 4 bases for J; bases not matched to a gene: 12. The CDR3 extends over 15 amino acids. CDR3 protein: CASKAQGGEGTEAFF. The CDR3 DNA reads as TGTGCCAGTAAAGCCCAGGGGGGTGAGGGCACTGAAGCTTTCTTT.

The chain joins TRBV30 to TRBJ2-3; TRBD2 aligns across 14 bases. Germline loops: CDR1 GTSNPN, CDR2 SVGIG (reference sequence). The CDR3 length is 15 residues. J lost 5 bases, V lost 5 bases, and 6 bases had no gene match. DNA for the CDR3: TGTGCCTGGGGACCCGGACTAGCGGGGGGAGATACGCAGTATTTT. This encodes CAWGPGLAGGDTQYF.

V is TRBV4-2 and J is TRBJ2-7; 10 positions agree with TRBD2. The CDR3 has 16 residues. Trimming cost V 1 base and J 0 bases; bases outside gene matches: 3. Germline lookup yields CDR1 LGHNA and CDR2 YNFKEQ. CDR3 coding DNA: TGTGCCAGCAGCCAAGGCCTAGCGGGGGTCTCCTACGAGCAGTACTTC. Its protein product is CASSQGLAGVSYEQYF.

This clone turned up a few times. The CDR3 reads CASSQGGIDYGYTF. The CDR3 DNA follows: TGCGCCAGCAGCCAAGGGGGCATCGACTATGGCTACACCTTC. J is TRBJ1-2 and V is TRBV4-1; tentative D call: TRBD1 (5 bases). The CDR3 length is 14 residues. Germline-derived CDR1 and CDR2 are MGHRA and YSYEKL. V lost 1 base, J lost 3 bases, and 9 bases lay in between.

V gene TRBV5-4 combines with J gene TRBJ2-5; D unclear. The CDR3 consists of 14 residues. Germline V gives CDR1 SGHNT, CDR2 YYREEE (reference sequence). Trimming shortened V by 2 bases and J by 1 base, and 9 bases separated the two germline ends. The CDR3 nucleotides read TGTGCCAGCAGCTTTGGTGTCGGCCAAGAGACCCAGTACTTC. Amino acid sequence: CASSFGVGQETQYF.